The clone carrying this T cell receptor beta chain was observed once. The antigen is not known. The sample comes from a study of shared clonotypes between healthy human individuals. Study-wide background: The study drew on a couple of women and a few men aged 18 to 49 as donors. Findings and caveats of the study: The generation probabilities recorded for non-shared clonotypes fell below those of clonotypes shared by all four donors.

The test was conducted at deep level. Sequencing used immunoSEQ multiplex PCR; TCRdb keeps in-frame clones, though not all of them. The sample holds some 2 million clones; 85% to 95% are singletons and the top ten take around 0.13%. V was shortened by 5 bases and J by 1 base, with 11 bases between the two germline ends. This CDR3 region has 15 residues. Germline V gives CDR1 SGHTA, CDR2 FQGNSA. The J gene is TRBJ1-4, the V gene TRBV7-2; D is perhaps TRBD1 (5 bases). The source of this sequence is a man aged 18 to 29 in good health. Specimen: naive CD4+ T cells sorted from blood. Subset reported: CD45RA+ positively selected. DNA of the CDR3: TGTGCCAGCAGCCATAACAGGCAAACTAATGAAAAACTGTTTTTT. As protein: CASSHNRQTNEKLFF.